The clone carrying this T cell receptor (beta chain) has a single count. Its antigen is currently unknown. Sequencing was performed with immunoSEQ multiplex PCR; in TCRdb, only in-frame clones are kept and a portion is missing. The table shows approximately 150,000 clones, with around 89% occurring only once. These data belong to a study of T cell responses to AZD1222 COVID-19 vaccine. Study outcomes and limitations: White British ancestry dominated among donors, who included more females, and clonal diversity was possibly underestimated.

This clonotype originated in an adult in good health. The sample consisted of peripheral blood, taken on day 0 of AZD1222 vaccination.

CDR3 nucleotide sequence: TGTGCCTGGAGCCTGGGCCTCTGGTCCGGTGGCTACACCTTC. Translation gives CAWSLGLWSGGYTF. This rearrangement joins TRBV30 to TRBJ1-2; D unclear. The CDR3 is 14 amino acids. The V and J ends lost 3 bases and 7 bases respectively, with 18 bases between them. CDR1 is GTSNPN and CDR2 is SVGIG in the germline V gene (reference sequence).